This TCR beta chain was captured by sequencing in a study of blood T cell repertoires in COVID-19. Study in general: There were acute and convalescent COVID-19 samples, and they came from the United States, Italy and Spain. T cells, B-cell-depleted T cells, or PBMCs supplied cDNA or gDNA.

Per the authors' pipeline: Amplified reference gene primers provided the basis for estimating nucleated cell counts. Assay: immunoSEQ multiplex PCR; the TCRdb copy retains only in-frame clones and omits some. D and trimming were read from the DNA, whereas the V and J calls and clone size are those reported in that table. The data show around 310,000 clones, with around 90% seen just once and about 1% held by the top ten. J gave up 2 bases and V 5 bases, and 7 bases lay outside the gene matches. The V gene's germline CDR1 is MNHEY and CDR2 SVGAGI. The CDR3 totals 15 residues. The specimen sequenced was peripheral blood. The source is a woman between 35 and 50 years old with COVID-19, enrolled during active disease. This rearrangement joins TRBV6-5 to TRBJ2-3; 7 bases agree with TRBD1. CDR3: CASSTPGTATDTQYF. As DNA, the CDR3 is TGTGCCAGCAGTACCCCCGGGACAGCCACAGATACGCAGTATTTT.